One TCR beta chain is described in this entry. The target antigen is unknown. This sample is part of a study of CXCR3-negative and CXCR3-positive naive CD8 T cells. The sorting of each CD8+ T cell subset was done in triplicate, at 250,000 to 300,000 cells each. Germline loops: CDR1 SEHNR, CDR2 FQNEAQ (reference sequence). The CDR3 totals 17 residues. In preparing the TRB cDNA libraries, 5' RACE with UMI labels was used. TCRdb re-called the 5' RACE reads and catalogs CDR3 proteins one per entry, DNA excluded. In all, the sample yields about 43,000 distinct CDR3 sequences. The study's findings and limits: Expression of CXCR3 was partially reduced after cryopreservation, and fresh PBMCs were used in most assays.

J is TRBJ2-1 and V is TRBV7-9; TCRdb's D call of TRBD2 is untestable without DNA. The sequenced sample was memory CD8+ T cells from blood. This sequence originates from a human donor in good health. Some clones in this sample may be carry-over from other donors' samples. The CDR3 protein is CASRPYSGASSYNEQFF.